The clone carrying this TCR beta chain was detected only a few times. V lost 4 bases, J lost 2 bases, and 16 bases lay in between. The CDR3 loop spans 16 amino acids. The germline V gene encodes CDR1 MNHEY and CDR2 SVGEGT. The sample belongs to a study of response to subunit inactivated influenza vaccine. TCRdb fed the RT-PCR reads into MiXCR, producing one record per CDR3 protein. The table includes about 570,000 distinct CDR3 sequences, 11% detected once. These records were also assigned to another study, of T cells expressing NK-cell markers. According to that study: UMIs were included in TCR beta cDNA generated by 5'RACE template switching. Sorted CD3+CD56+NKG2C+, CD3+CD56+NKG2C- and CD3+CD56-NKG2C+ T cells provided the TCR beta repertoires. With respect to HCMV, seven of the eight sequenced donors were seropositive, and one was seronegative. Similarly, these clonotypes led the CD3+CD56-NKG2C+ fraction as well in a handful of donors.

This specimen consisted of PBMCs from blood, obtained on the day of vaccination. The V gene is TRBV6-2 or TRBV6-3, the J gene TRBJ2-3; no reliable D call. This sequence was found in a man aged 50-59 years who received an inactivated influenza vaccine. The CDR3 is CASSWTHSKSTDTQYF. Written as DNA, the CDR3 is TGTGCCAGCAGTTGGACCCATAGCAAATCCACAGATACGCAGTATTTT.